This T cell receptor beta chain was retrieved from a study of T-cell memory formation after mild COVID-19 (dated by TCRdb to 2020 to 2022). Study-wide context: Most TCR sequence clusters were specific to one of the two donors. In a couple of donors, T-cell clones that expanded and contracted after mild COVID-19 were tracked by sequencing TCRalpha and TCRbeta repertoires over time. Two young, previously healthy adult volunteers, one female and one male, were included in the cohort. Overall results and qualifications from the work: Contracting CD4+ clones turned up mainly in the CM and EM memory subsets, whereas EMRA was where CD8+ clones were enriched. SARS-CoV-2 specificity of the second-wave clones peaking on day 37 was not confirmed. Clones that contracted from day 15 to 85 showed balanced CD4/CD8 phenotypes, whereas a second wave of clones that expanded from day 15 to 37 leaned towards CD4+. Only a couple of mild cases were covered in the study, and larger cohorts including severe cases with pre-infection samples were considered necessary. The detection of some responding clones in pre-infection memory suggests that pre-existing cross-reactive memory T cells joined the SARS-CoV-2 response.

PBMCs were isolated by Ficoll-Paque density gradient centrifugation. Based on the germline V gene, the CDR1 and CDR2 sequences are SGHVS and FNYEAQ. Trimming accounts for 1 base at V and 4 bases at J, while the number of junction bases matched to no gene is 7. The CDR3, cysteine through phenylalanine, is 16 amino acids long. The retained sequence is limited to the CDR3, 48 bases, with the frame set at the first base. This clonotype was recorded a few times. Its antigen is currently not known. Per-base qualities were not stored, and no clone one base away is much larger. Sequenced using an Illumina NovaSeq 6000. TCRalpha and TCRbeta cDNA libraries were constructed by 5'RACE with constant-segment primers, with sample barcodes and unique molecular identifiers being introduced. RNA was extracted from every sample with Trizol reagent. Library amplification was performed in two PCR steps, and a second sample barcode and Illumina TruSeq adapters were introduced in the second step. Sequencing of libraries was performed on an Illumina NovaSeq with 2 x 150 bp paired-end reads. The original methods were these. The reads were demultiplexed and collapsed into UMI-guided consensus sequences using migec v1.2.7. Using mixcr v2.1.11, the UMI consensuses were aligned to TRA and TRB V and J templates and assembled into clonotypes. A clonotype was counted as expanded or contracted only when both edgeR and NoisET called the clonotype significant, with the noise models trained on biological replicates. For edgeR calls, the cutoffs were a false discovery rate-adjusted p below 0.01 and a log2 fold-change threshold of 1. PCA with hierarchical clustering of max-normalized trajectories of the 1000 most abundant clonotypes was used as exploratory dynamics analysis. Separately sequenced CD4+ and CD8+ repertoires were used to assign a CD4 or CD8 phenotype to each responding clone. Starting from the raw public reads, TCRdb applied fastp trimming at Q25, assembled clones with MiXCR and retained in-frame beta chains. Every CDR3 protein is listed once, alongside the most common genes and DNA of its rows. The authors' filters were not applied to this entry. For this sample there are around 530,000 distinct CDR3 sequences; 20% to 25% appear just once. Together, the top ten hold around 7.7% of the sample.

This TCR came from an adult woman who had mild COVID-19 (a few samples of this study predate the infection). The sample titles of this study are shuffled in the database, so cell type and time point are left out; the donor was told from shared clones. The sequenced sample consisted of PBMCs or a T cell subset sorted from them (not recorded which). The chain is assembled from TRBV7-6 and TRBJ2-1; 7 central bases correspond to TRBD1. The CDR3 region has the sequence CASSLGTGSEYNEQFF. DNA sequence: TGTGCCAGCAGCTTAGGGACAGGCAGCGAATACAATGAGCAGTTCTTC.